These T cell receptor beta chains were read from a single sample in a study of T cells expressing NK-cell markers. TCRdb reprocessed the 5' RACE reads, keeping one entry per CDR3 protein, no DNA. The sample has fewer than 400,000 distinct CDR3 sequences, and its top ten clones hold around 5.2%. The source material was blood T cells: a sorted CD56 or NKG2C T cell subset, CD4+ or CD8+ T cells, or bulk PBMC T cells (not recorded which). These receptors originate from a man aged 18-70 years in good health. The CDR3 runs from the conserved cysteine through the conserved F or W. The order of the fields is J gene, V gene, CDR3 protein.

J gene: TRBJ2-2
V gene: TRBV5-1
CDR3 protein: CASSLPASGGLNTGELFF

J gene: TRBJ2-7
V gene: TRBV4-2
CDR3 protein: CASSHGTGGFYEQYF

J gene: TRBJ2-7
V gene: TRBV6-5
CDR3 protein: CASSYKRTGDGYEQYF

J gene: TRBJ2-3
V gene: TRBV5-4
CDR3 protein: CASSTRRGTDTQYF

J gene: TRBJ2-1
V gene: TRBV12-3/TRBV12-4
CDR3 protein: CASTSFRGRVEQFF

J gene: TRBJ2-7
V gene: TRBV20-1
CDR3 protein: CSARDQRTKNHFRSYEQYF

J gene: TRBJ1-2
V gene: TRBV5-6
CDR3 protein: CASRRAKANYGYTF

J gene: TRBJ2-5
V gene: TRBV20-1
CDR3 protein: CTCPLGLKQETQYF

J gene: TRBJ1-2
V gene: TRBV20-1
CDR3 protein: CSADQGFNYGYTF

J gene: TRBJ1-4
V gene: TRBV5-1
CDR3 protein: CASSGTGTAEKLFF

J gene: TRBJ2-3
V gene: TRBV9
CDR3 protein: CASSPTGLVTDTQYF

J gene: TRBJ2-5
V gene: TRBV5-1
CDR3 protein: CASRPGPSSIETQYF

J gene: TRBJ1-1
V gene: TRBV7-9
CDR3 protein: CASNKEVGTEAFF

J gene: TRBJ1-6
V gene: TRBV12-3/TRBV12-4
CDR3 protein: CASLPRRYNSPLHF

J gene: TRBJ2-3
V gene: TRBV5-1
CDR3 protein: CASSSRRTDTQYF

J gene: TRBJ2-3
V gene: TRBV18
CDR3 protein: CASSPYPPSWGNADTQYF

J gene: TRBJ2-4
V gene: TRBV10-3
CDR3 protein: CAITQGTSGGSARENIQYF

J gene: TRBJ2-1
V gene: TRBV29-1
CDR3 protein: CSIRRDRSYNEQFF

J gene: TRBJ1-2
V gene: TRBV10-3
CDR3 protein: CAIRDTRYQQGGYTF

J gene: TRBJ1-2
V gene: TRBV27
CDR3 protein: CASSLPGTRGGYTF

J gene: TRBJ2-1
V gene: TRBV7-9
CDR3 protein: CASSSRPGRGVGEQFF

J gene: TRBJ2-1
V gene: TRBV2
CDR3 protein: CASSGQGGRNEQFF